The clone carrying this T cell receptor (beta chain) was detected a few times. Its antigen is undetermined. The entry originates in a study of identical twins. Study outcomes and limitations: For out-of-frame alpha sequences shared by twins, low generation probability was in excess. The conclusions drew on cross-sectional statistical analysis instead of tracking the same donors. Twins showed weaker excess sharing in their beta out-of-frame sequences.

V shed 3 bases and J 1 base; nucleotides not matched to a gene: 8. The CDR3 spans 16 residues. Germline CDR1 SGHAT, CDR2 FQNNGV. Using its own MiXCR run on the 5' RACE reads, TCRdb lists one record per CDR3 protein. The sample contains more than 250,000 distinct CDR3 sequences, about 8% of which appear only once. These same data were also listed under a study on yellow fever vaccine responses in identical twins. That study reports: Vaccine-induced T cell responses in twins were reportedly observed to appear partly convergent, partly personalized.

Sample: memory (CD45RO+) T cells sorted from blood. This TCR was recovered from a woman aged 18-29 years in good health. The gene calls are TRBV11-2 and TRBJ2-5; 7 bases map to TRBD2. CDR3 loop: CASSFEVAGPQETQYF. The CDR3 nucleotides read TGTGCCAGCAGCTTTGAAGTAGCGGGCCCCCAAGAGACCCAGTACTTC.